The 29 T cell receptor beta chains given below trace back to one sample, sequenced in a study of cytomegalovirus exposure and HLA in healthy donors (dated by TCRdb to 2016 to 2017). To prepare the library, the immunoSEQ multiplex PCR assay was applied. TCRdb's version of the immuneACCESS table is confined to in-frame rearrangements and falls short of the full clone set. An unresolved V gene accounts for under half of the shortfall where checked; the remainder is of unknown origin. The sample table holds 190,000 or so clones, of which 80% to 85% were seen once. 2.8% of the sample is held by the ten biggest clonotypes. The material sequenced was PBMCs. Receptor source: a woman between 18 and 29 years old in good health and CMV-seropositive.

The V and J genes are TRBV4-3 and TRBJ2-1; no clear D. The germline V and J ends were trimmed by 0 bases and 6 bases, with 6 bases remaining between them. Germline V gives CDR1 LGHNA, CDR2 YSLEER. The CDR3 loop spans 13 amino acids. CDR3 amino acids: CASSQDLRNEQFF. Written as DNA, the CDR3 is TGCGCCAGCAGCCAAGACCTCCGCAATGAGCAGTTCTTC.

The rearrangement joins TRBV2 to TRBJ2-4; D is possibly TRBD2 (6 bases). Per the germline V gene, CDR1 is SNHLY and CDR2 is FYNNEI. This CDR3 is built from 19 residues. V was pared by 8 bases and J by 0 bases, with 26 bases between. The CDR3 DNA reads TGTGCCAGCGGGACTCGACACCCCGGGGGACCACTAGCCAAAAACATTCAGTACTTC. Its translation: CASGTRHPGGPLAKNIQYF. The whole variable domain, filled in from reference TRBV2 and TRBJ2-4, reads EPEVTQTPSHQVTQMGQEVILRCVPISNHLYFYWYRQILGQKVEFLVSFYNNEISEKSEIFDDQFSVERPDGSNFTLKIRSTKLEDSAMYFCASGTRHPGGPLAKNIQYFGAGTRLSVL.

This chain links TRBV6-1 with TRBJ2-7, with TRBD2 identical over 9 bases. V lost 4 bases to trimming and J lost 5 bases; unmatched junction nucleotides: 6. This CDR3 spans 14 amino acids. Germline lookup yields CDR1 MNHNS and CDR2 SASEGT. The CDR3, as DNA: TGTGCCAGCAGTGCCTCCAGCGGGGGGCACGAGCAGTACTTC. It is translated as CASSASSGGHEQYF.

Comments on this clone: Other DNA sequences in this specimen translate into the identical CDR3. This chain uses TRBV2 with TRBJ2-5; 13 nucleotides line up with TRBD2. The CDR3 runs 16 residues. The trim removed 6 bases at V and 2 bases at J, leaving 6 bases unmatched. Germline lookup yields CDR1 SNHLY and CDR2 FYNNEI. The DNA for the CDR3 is TGTGCCAGCAGGCGACTAGCGGGGGGATCTCAAGAGACCCAGTACTTC. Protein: CASRRLAGGSQETQYF.

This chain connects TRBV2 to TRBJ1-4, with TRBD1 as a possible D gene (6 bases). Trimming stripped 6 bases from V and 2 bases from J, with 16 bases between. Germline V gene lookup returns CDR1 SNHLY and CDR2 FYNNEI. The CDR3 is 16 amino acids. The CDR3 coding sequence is TGTGCCAGCAGCAGGGGACGGCCCTTGACTAATGAAAAACTGTTTTTT. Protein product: CASSRGRPLTNEKLFF.

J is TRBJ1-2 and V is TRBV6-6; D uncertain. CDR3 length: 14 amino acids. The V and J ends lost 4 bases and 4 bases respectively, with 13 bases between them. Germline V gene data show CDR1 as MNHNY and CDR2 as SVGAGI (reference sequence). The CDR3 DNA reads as TGTGCCAGCAGTTCCACCCCGGGGTCCTATGGCTACACCTTC. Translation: CASSSTPGSYGYTF.

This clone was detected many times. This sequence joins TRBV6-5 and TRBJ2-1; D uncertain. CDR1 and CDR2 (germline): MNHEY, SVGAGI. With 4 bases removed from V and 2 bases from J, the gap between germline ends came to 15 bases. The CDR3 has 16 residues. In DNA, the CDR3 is TGTGCCAGCAGTTCTCTGAACCCGTCTACCTACAATGAGCAGTTCTTC. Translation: CASSSLNPSTYNEQFF.

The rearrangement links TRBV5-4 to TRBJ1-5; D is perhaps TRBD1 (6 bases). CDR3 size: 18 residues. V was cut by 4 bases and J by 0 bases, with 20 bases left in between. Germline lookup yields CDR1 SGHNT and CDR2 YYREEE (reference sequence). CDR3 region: CASSPPGGRRSSNQPQHF. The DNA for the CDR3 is TGTGCCAGCAGCCCCCCGGGGGGGCGGCGTAGTAGCAATCAGCCCCAGCATTTT.

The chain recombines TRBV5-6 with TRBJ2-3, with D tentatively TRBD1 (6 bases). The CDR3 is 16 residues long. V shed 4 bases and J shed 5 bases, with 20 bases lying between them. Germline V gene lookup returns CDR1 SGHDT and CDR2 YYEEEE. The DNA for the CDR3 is TGTGCCAGCAGCCCGATGGGCGCAGGGGTGGTAGATACGCAGTATTTT. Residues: CASSPMGAGVVDTQYF.

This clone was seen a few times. In DNA form, the CDR3 reads TGTGCCAGTATGGGGGACAGGGAAGGCAATCAGCCCCAGCATTTT. Translation: CASMGDREGNQPQHF. The chain links TRBV19 to TRBJ1-5; TRBD1 matches 9 bases. CDR3 length: 15 residues. Trimming at V came to 7 bases and at J to 2 bases, leaving 6 bases not matched to a gene. Germline CDR1 LNHDA, CDR2 SQIVND (reference sequence).

In DNA, the CDR3 is TGTGCCAGCACAACAGGGGGTTGGACTGAAGCTTTCTTT. As protein: CASTTGGWTEAFF. This sequence joins TRBV13 and TRBJ1-1, with 8 bases fitting TRBD1. The CDR3 extends over 13 amino acids. V lost 7 bases, J lost 5 bases, and 6 bases stayed unmatched. The germline CDR1 and CDR2 sequences are PRHDT and FYEKMQ (reference sequence).

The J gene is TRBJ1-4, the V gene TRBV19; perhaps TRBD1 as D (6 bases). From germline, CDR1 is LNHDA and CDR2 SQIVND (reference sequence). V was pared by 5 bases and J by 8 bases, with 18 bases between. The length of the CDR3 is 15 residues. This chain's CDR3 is CASSQPQGLGEKLFF. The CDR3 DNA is TGTGCCAGTAGTCAACCCCAGGGGTTAGGGGAAAAACTGTTTTTT.

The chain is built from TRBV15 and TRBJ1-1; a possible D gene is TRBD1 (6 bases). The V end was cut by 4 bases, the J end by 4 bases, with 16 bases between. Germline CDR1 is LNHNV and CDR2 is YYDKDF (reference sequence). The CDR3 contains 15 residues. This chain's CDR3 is CATSTSLVGGTEAFF. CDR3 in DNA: TGTGCCACCAGCACCTCATTAGTAGGGGGCACTGAAGCTTTCTTT.

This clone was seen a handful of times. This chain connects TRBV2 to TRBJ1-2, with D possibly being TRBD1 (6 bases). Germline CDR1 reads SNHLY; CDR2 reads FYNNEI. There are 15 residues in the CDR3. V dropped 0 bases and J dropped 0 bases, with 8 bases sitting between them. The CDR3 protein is CASSEAHRANYGYTF. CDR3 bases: TGTGCCAGCAGTGAAGCTCACAGGGCTAACTATGGCTACACCTTC.

CDR3: CASSDAHRDEQYF. The CDR3, as DNA: TGTGCCAGCAGCGATGCCCACAGGGACGAGCAGTACTTC. This chain connects TRBV2 to TRBJ2-7; D perhaps matches TRBD1 (6 bases). Deletions cut 6 bases from V and 5 bases from J, with 14 bases between. The CDR3 loop spans 13 amino acids. Germline V gene sequence: CDR1 SNHLY, CDR2 FYNNEI.

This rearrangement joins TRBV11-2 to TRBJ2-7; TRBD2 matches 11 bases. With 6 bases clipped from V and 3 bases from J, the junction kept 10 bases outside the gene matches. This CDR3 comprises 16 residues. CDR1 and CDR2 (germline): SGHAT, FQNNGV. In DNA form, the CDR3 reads TGTGCCAGCAGTCATTATACCGGGACTAGCGGCTACGAGCAGTACTTC. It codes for CASSHYTGTSGYEQYF.

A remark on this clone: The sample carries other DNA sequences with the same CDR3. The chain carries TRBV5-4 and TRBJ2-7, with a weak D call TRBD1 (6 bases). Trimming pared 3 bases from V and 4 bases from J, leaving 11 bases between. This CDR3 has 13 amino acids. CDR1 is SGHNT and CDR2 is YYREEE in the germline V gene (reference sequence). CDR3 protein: CASSSPGVYEQYF. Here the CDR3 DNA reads TGTGCCAGCAGCTCTCCAGGGGTGTACGAGCAGTACTTC.

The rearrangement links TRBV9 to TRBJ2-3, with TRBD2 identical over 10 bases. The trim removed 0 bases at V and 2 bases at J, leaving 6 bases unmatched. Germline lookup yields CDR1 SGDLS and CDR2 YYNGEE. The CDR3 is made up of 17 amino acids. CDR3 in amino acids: CASSVEASGGYTDTQYF. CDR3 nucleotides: TGTGCCAGCAGCGTAGAGGCTAGCGGGGGATACACAGATACGCAGTATTTT.

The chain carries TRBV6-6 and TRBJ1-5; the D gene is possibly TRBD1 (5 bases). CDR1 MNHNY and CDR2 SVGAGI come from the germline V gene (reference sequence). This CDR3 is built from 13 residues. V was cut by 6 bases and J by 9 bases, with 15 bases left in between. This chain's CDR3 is CASREGRSWPQHF. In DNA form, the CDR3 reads TGTGCCAGCAGAGAGGGGAGGAGTTGGCCCCAGCATTTT.

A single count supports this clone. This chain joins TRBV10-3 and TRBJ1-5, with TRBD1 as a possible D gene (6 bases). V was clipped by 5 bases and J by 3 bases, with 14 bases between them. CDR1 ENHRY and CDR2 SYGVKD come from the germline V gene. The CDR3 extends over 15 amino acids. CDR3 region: CAISSSRGDNQPQHF. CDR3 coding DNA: TGTGCCATCAGTTCTTCCAGGGGTGACAATCAGCCCCAGCATTTT.

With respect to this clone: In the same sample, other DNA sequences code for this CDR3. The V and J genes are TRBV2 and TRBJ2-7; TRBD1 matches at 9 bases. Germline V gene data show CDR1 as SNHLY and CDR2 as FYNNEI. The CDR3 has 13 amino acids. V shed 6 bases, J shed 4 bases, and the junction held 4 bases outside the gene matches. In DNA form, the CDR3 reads TGTGCCAGCAGCGGGACAGGGCGGTACGAGCAGTACTTC. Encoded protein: CASSGTGRYEQYF.

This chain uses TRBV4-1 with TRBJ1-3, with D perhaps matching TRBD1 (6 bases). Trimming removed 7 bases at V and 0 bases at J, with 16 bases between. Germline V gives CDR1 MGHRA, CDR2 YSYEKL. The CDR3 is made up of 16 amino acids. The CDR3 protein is CASTGDGYLSGNTIYF. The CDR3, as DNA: TGCGCCAGCACAGGGGACGGTTATCTCTCTGGAAACACCATATATTTT.

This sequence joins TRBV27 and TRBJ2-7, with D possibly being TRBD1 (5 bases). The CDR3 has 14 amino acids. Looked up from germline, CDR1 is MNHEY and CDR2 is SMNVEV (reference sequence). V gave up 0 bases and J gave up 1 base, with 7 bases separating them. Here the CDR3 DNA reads TGTGCCAGCAGTTTATCCAGACAGTCCTACGAGCAGTACTTC. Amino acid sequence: CASSLSRQSYEQYF.

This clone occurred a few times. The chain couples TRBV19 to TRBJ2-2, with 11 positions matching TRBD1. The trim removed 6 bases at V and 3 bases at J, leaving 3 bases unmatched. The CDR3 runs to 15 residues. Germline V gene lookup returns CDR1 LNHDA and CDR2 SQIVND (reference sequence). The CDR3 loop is CASRWTGGYTGELFF. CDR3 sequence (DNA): TGTGCCAGTAGATGGACAGGGGGCTACACCGGGGAGCTGTTTTTT.

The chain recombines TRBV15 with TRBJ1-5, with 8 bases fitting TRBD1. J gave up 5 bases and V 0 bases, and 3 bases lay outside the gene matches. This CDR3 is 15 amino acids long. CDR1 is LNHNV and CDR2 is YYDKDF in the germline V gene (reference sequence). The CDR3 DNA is TGTGCCACCAGCAGAGACCAGGGGGCTTATCAGCCCCAGCATTTT. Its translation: CATSRDQGAYQPQHF.

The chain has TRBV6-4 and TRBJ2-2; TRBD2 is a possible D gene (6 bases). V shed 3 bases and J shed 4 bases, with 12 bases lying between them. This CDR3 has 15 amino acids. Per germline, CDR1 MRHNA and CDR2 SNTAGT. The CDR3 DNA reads TGTGCCAGCAGTGAATGGGGGGACTCCACCGGGGAGCTGTTTTTT. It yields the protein CASSEWGDSTGELFF.

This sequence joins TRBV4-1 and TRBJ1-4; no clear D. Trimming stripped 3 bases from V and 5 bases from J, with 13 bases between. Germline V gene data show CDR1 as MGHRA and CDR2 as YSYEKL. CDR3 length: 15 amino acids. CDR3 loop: CASSHLRTRNEKLFF. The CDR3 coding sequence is TGCGCCAGCAGCCACTTGAGAACCCGAAATGAAAAACTGTTTTTT.

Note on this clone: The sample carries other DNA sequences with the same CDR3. The CDR3 is CASSLSGSSYNEQFF. The CDR3 DNA sequence: TGTGCCAGCAGTCTCAGCGGCAGCTCCTACAATGAGCAGTTCTTC. The chain combines TRBV6-5 with TRBJ2-1; perhaps TRBD2 as D (5 bases). The CDR3 covers 15 residues. V was trimmed by 5 bases and J by 0 bases, leaving 11 bases between them. Germline V CDR1 and CDR2: MNHEY, SVGAGI.

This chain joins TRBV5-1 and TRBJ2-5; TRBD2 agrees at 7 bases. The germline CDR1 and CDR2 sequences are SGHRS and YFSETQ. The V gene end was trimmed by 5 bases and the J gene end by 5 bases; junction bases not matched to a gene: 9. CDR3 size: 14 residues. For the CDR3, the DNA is TGCGCCAGCAGAAAAGACTGGGGAGGGGAGACCCAGTACTTC. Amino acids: CASRKDWGGETQYF.